Listed here is a single T cell receptor beta chain. Its antigen is still unknown. The data belong to a study of cytomegalovirus exposure and HLA in healthy donors. General observations from the study: Later analysis found that TCR beta chains associated with HLA were more clonally expanded than other, equally common chains. In a later analysis, V- and J-gene trimming of beta chains associated with a DCLRE1C missense variant, replicated independently.

CDR3 length: 14 residues. From germline, CDR1 is MDHEN and CDR2 SYDVKM. 13 Jbeta primers and 60 Vbeta primers were used for the PCR. Method: immunoSEQ multiplex PCR; TCRdb's copy keeps in-frame clones and lacks some. Of around 200,000 clones listed, around 85% were seen once; the top ten hold less than 2.5%. The source is a woman in her forties or fifties in good health and CMV-seronegative. The chain carries TRBV28 and TRBJ2-5, with TRBD1 identical over 9 bases. The J call is doubtful: the DNA matches TRBJ2-7 better. Sequenced material: PBMCs. In nucleotides, the CDR3 is TGTGCCAGCAGTTACCGGGACAGGGCCTACGAGCAGTACTTC. Translated: CASSYRDRAYEQYF.